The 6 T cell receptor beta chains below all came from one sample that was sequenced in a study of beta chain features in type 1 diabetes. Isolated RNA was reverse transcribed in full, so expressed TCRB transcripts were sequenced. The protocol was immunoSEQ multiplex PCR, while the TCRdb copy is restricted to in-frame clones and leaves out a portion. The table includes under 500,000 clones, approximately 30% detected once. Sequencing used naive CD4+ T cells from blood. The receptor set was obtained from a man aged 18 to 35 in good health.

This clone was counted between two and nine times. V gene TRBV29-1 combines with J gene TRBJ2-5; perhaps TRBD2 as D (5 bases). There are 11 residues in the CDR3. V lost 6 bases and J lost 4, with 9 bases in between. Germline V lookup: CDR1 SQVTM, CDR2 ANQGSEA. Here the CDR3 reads CSVTSIETQYF. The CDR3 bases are TGCAGCGTAACTAGTATAGAGACCCAGTACTTC.

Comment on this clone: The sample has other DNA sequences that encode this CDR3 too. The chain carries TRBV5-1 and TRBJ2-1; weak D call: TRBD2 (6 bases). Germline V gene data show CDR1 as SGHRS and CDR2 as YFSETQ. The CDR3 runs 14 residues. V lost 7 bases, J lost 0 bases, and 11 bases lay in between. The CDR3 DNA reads TGCGCCAGCGGGGCGGGAAGCTCCTACAATGAGCAGTTCTTC. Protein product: CASGAGSSYNEQFF.

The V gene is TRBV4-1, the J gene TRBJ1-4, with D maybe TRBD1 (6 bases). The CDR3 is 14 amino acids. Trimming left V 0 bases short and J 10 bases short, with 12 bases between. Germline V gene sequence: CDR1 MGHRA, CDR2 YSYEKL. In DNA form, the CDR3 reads TGCGCCAGCAGCCAAGATGTTCCGGGGGCAAAACTGTTTTTT. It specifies CASSQDVPGAKLFF.

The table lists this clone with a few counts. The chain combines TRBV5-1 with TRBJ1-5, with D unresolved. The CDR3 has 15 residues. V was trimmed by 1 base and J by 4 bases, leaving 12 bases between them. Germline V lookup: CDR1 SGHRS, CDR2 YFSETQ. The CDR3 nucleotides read TGCGCCAGCAGCTTGAGTGGGGTAGGAAATCAGCCCCAGCATTTT. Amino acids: CASSLSGVGNQPQHF. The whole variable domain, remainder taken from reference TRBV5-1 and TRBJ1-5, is KAGVTQTPRYLIKTRGQQVTLSCSPISGHRSVSWYQQTPGQGLQFLFEYFSETQRNKGNFPGRFSGRQFSNSRSEMNVSTLELGDSALYLCASSLSGVGNQPQHFGDGTRLSIL.

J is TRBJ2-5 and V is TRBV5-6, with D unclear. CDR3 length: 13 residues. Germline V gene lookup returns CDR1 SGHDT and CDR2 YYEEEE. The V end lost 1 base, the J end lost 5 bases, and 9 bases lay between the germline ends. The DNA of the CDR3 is TGTGCCAGCAGCTTGAGATGGAGCGAGACCCAGTACTTC. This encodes CASSLRWSETQYF.

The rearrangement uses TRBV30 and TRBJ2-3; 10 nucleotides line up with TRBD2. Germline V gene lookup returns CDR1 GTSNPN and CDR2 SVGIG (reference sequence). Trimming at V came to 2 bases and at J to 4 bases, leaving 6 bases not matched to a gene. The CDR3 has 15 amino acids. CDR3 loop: CAWSLSGRAADTQYF. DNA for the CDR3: TGTGCCTGGAGTCTCAGCGGGAGGGCCGCAGATACGCAGTATTTT.